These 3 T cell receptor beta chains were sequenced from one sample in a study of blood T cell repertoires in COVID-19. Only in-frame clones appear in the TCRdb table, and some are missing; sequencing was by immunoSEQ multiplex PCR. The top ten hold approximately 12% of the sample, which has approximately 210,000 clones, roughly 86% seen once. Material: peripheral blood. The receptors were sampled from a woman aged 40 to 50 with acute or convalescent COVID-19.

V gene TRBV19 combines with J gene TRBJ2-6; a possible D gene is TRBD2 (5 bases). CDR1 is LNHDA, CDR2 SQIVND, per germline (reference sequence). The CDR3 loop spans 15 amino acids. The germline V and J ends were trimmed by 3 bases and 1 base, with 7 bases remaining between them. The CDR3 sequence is CASSIGKSGANVLTF. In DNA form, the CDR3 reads TGTGCCAGTAGTATCGGGAAGTCTGGGGCCAACGTCCTGACTTTC.

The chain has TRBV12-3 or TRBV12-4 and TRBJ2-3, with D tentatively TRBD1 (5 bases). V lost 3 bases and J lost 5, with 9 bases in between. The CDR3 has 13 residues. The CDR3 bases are TGTGCCAGCAGTTTTGGGGCAGGAGATACGCAGTATTTT. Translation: CASSFGAGDTQYF.

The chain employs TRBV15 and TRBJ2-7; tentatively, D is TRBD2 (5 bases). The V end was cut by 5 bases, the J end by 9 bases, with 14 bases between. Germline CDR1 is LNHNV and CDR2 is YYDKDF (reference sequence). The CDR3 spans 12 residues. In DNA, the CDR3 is TGTGCCACCAGCGCCGCCCGGGAACGGCAGTACTTC. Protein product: CATSAARERQYF.